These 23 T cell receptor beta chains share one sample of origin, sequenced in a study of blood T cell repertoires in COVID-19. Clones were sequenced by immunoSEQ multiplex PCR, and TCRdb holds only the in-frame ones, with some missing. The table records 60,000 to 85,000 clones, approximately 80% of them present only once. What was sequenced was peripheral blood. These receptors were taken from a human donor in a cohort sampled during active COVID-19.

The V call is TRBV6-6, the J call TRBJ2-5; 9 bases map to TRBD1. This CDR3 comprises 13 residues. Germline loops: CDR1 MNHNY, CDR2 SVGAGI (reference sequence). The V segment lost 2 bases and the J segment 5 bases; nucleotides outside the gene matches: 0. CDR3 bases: TGTGCCAGCAGTTACGGACAGGGGGAGACCCAGTACTTC. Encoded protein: CASSYGQGETQYF.

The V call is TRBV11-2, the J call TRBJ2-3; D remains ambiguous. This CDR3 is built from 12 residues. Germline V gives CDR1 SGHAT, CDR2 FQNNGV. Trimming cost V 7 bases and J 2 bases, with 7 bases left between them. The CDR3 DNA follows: TGTGCCAGCACCCCCGTCACAGATACGCAGTATTTT. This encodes CASTPVTDTQYF.

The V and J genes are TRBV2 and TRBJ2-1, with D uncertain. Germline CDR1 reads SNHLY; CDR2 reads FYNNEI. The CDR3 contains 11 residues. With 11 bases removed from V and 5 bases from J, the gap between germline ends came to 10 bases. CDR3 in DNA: TGTGCCTCCCACACGAACAATGAGCAGTTCTTC. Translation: CASHTNNEQFF.

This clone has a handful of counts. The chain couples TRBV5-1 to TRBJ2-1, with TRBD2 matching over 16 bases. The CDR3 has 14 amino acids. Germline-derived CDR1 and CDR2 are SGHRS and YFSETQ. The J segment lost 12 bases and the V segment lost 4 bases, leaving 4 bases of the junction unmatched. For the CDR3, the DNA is TGCGCCAGCAGCGCGGGACTAGCGGGAGGGCGGCAGTTCTTC. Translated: CASSAGLAGGRQFF.

CDR3 sequence reads: CASSPRRGPGGTDTQYF. The CDR3 bases are TGTGCCAGCAGTCCCCGGCGGGGTCCCGGGGGGACAGATACGCAGTATTTT. V is TRBV2 and J is TRBJ2-3; the match to TRBD2 covers 7 bases. Trimming at V came to 5 bases and at J to 3 bases, leaving 14 bases not matched to a gene. The germline V gene encodes CDR1 SNHLY and CDR2 FYNNEI. This CDR3 comprises 17 residues.

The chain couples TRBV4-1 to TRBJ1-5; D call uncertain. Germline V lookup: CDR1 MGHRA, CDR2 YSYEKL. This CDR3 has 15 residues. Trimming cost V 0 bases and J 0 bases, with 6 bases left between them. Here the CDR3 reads CASSQDLRSNQPQHF. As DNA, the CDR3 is TGCGCCAGCAGCCAAGATCTGCGTAGCAATCAGCCCCAGCATTTT.

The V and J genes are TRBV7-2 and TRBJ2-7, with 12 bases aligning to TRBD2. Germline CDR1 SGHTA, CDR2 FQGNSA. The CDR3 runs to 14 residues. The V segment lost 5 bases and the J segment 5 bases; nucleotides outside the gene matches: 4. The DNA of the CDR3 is TGTGCCAGCAGCGAGACTAGCGGGAGCGACGAGCAGTACTTC. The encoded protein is CASSETSGSDEQYF.

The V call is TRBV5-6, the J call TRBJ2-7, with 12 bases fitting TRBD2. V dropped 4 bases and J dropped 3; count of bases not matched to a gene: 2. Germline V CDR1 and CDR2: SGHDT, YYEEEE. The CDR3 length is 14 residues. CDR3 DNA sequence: TGTGCCAGCAGCACACTAGCGGGAGGCTACGAGCAGTACTTC. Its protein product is CASSTLAGGYEQYF.

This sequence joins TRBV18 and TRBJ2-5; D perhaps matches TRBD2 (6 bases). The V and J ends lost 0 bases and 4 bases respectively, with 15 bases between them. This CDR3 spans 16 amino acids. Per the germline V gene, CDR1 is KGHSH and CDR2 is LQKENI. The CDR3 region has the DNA TGTGCCAGCTCACCACCGGGCGGGGCCATCGTAGAGACCCAGTACTTC. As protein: CASSPPGGAIVETQYF.

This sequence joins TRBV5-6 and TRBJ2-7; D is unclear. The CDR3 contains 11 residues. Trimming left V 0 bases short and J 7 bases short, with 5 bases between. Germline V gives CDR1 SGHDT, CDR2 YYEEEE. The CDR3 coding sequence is TGTGCCAGCAGCTTGGCCGGGGAGCAGTACTTC. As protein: CASSLAGEQYF.

CDR3: CASSEAPGDRGRKKGYTF. The CDR3 DNA sequence: TGTGCCAGCAGTGAAGCGCCGGGGGACAGGGGGCGTAAGAAAGGCTACACCTTC. The V gene is TRBV2, the J gene TRBJ1-2; 12 bases map to TRBD1. Germline lookup yields CDR1 SNHLY and CDR2 FYNNEI. The CDR3 is made up of 18 amino acids. The J segment lost 8 bases and the V segment lost 0 bases, leaving 13 bases of the junction unmatched.

Written as DNA, the CDR3 is TGTGCCAGCAGCTTAGGCACGGACATCGGCTACACCTTC. Its translation: CASSLGTDIGYTF. The chain uses TRBV7-8 and TRBJ1-2, with D perhaps matching TRBD1 (5 bases). CDR1 SGHVS and CDR2 FQNEAQ come from the germline V gene. The CDR3 has 13 amino acids. Trimming took off 1 base at V and 8 bases at J, with 11 bases between the two ends.

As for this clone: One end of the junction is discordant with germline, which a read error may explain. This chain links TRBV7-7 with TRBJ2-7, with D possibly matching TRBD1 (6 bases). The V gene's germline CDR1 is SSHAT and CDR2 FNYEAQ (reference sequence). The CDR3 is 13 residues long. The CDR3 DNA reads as TGTGCTAGCAGCTTAGAGCCAGGGGCCGAGCAGTACTTC. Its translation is CASSLEPGAEQYF.

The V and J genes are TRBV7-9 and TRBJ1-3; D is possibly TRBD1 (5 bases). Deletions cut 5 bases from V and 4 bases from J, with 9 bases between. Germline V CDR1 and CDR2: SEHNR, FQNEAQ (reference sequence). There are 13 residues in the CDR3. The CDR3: CASSDSSGNTIYF. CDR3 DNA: TGTGCCAGCAGCGACAGTTCGGGAAACACCATATATTTT.

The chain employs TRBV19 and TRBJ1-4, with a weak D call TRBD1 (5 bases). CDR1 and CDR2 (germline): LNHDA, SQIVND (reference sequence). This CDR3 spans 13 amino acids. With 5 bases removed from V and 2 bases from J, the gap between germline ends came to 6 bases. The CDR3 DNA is TGTGCCAGTAGTCGGGGGACTAATGAAAAACTGTTTTTT. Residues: CASSRGTNEKLFF. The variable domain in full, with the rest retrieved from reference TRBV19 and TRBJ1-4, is DGGITQSPKYLFRKEGQNVTLSCEQNLNHDAMYWYRQDPGQGLRLIYYSQIVNDFQKGDIAEGYSVSREKKESFPLTVTSAQKNPTAFYLCASSRGTNEKLFFGSGTQLSVL.

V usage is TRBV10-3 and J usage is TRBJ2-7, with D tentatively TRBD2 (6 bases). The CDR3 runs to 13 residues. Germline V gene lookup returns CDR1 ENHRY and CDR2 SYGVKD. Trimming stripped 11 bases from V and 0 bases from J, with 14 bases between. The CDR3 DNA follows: TGTGCCCTCGCGGAGGGGTCCTCCTACGAGCAGTACTTC. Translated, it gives CALAEGSSYEQYF.

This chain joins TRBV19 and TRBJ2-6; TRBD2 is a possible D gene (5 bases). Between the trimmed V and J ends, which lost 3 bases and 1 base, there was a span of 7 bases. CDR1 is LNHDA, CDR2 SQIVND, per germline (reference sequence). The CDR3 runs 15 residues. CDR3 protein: CASSIPGSGANVLTF. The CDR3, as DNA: TGTGCCAGTAGTATCCCGGGGTCTGGGGCCAACGTCCTGACTTTC.

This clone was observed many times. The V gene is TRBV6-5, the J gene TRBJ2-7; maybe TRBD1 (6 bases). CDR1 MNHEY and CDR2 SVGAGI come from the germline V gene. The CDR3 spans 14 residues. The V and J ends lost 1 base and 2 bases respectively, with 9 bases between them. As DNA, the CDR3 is TGTGCCAGCAGTTACTTTGGGACACCCTACGAGCAGTACTTC. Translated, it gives CASSYFGTPYEQYF.

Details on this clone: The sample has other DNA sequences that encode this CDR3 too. The CDR3 protein is CASSWTGGPYEQYF. The CDR3 bases are TGTGCCAGCAGTTGGACAGGGGGCCCCTACGAGCAGTACTTC. The chain recombines TRBV6-5 with TRBJ2-7; TRBD1 agrees at 11 bases. V gave up 4 bases and J gave up 2 bases; unmatched junction bases: 1. Germline V CDR1 and CDR2: MNHEY, SVGAGI. This CDR3 contains 14 residues.

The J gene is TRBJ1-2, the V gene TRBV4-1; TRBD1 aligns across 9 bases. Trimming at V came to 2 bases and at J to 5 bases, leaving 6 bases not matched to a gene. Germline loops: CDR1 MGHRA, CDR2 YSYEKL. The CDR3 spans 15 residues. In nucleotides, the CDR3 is TGCGCCAGCAGCCAATCCGGGACAGGGTTTTATGGCTACACCTTC. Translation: CASSQSGTGFYGYTF.

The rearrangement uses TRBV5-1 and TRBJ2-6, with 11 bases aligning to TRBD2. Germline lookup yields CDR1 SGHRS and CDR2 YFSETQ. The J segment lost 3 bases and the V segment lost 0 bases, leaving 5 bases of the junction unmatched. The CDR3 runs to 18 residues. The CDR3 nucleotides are TGCGCCAGCAGCTTGGTGGTAGCGGGAGGGGTTGGGGCCAACGTCCTGACTTTC. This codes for CASSLVVAGGVGANVLTF.

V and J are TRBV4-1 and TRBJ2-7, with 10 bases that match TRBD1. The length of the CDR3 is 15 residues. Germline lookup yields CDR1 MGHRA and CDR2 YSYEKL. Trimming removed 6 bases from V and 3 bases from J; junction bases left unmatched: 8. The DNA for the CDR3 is TGCGCCAGCAGACCTACCGGGACAGGGGTCTACGAGCAGTACTTC. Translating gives CASRPTGTGVYEQYF.

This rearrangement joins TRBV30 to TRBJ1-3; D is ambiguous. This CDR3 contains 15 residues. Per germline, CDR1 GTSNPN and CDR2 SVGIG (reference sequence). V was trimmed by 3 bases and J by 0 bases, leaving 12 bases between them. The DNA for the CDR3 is TGTGCCTGGAGAGCGTGGTCAGCCTCTGGAAACACCATATATTTT. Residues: CAWRAWSASGNTIYF.